This TCR beta chain is from a study of OX40 agonist ivuxolimab in advanced cancers. Study details: Ivuxolimab was administered intravenously to patients at 0.01 to 10 mg/kg every 2 weeks. The study's findings and limits: Which antigen the expanded peripheral T cells recognized is unknown.

Libraries were prepared by immunoSEQ multiplex PCR; TCRdb keeps only in-frame clonotypes and omits some of them. In the table there are roughly 77,000 clones, 84% of which are singletons. Trimming left V 5 bases short and J 2 bases short, with 14 bases between. The CDR3 covers 15 residues. Germline V CDR1 and CDR2: SGHAT, FQDESV (reference sequence). This clone was recorded only once. The antigen remains unidentified. The specimen comprised CD4+ or CD8+ T cells sorted from blood, sampled in a trial of the OX40 agonist ivuxolimab. The chain is built from TRBV11-1 and TRBJ2-3; D possibly corresponds to TRBD2 (7 bases). This TCR came from an adult with an advanced solid tumor such as melanoma, head and neck, liver or kidney cancer. This CDR3 reads CASSQQGRVTDTQYF. The CDR3 DNA reads TGTGCCAGCAGCCAGCAGGGGAGGGTCACAGATACGCAGTATTTT. Variable domain in full (rest from reference TRBV11-1 and TRBJ2-3): EAEVAQSPRYKITEKSQAVAFWCDPISGHATLYWYRQILGQGPELLVQFQDESVVDDSQLPKDRFSAERLKGVDSTLKIQPAELGDSAMYLCASSQQGRVTDTQYFGPGTRLTVL.